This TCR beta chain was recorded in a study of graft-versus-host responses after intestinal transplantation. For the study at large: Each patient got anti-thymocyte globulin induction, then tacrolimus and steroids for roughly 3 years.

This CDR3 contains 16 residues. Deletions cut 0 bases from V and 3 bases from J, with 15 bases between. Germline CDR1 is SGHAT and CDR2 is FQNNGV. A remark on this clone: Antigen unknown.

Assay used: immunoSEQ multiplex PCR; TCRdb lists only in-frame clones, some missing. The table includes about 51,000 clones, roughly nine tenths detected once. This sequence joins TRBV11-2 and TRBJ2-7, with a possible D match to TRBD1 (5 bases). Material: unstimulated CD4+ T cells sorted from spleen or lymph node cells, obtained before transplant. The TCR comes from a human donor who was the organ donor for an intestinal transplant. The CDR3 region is CASSLDLRTYLYEQYF. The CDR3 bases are TGTGCCAGCAGCTTAGATCTAAGGACATACCTCTACGAGCAGTACTTC.